The 16 T cell receptor beta chains listed next were all sequenced from one sample in a study of blood T cell repertoires in COVID-19. Sequenced by immunoSEQ multiplex PCR; TCRdb stores in-frame clones only, minus some. The sample records 250,000 to 350,000 clones, 70% to 90% being singletons. What was sequenced was PBMCs or T cells enriched from blood (not recorded which). The receptor source for this set is a woman younger than 45 who had recovered from COVID-19.

To note about this clone: Other nucleotide sequences from this sample produce the same CDR3. The genes are TRBV2 and TRBJ1-1, with 7 bases matching TRBD1. After removal of 9 bases from V and 2 bases from J, the junction contained 6 bases not matched to a gene. CDR1 and CDR2 (germline): SNHLY, FYNNEI. The CDR3 spans 13 residues. CDR3 amino acids: CASRGQVNTEAFF. The CDR3 region has the DNA TGTGCCAGTAGAGGACAGGTCAACACTGAAGCTTTCTTT.

The V and J genes are TRBV5-1 and TRBJ2-6; 10 bases align to TRBD2. V was clipped by 3 bases and J by 0 bases; unmatched bases: 9. From germline, CDR1 is SGHRS and CDR2 YFSETQ. This CDR3 is built from 19 residues. The CDR3 bases are TGCGCCAGCAGCTCATATGCAGCGGGGGGGAGCTCTGGGGCCAACGTCCTGACTTTC. Protein: CASSSYAAGGSSGANVLTF.

The J gene is TRBJ2-3, the V gene TRBV28; no definite D call. The V end lost 1 base, the J end lost 2 bases, and 10 bases lay between the germline ends. The length of the CDR3 is 15 residues. The germline gives CDR1 MDHEN, CDR2 SYDVKM. CDR3: CASSLFRSSTDTQYF. CDR3 bases: TGTGCCAGCAGTTTATTCCGGAGTTCCACAGATACGCAGTATTTT.

J is TRBJ2-1 and V is TRBV14; D perhaps matches TRBD2 (5 bases). There are 16 residues in the CDR3. V dropped 5 bases and J dropped 2 bases, with 16 bases sitting between them. Germline CDR1 is SGHDN and CDR2 is FVKESK. The CDR3 DNA is TGTGCCAGCAGCACGCGATCTAGCCCCACCTACAATGAGCAGTTCTTC. It specifies CASSTRSSPTYNEQFF.

The chain has TRBV11-2 and TRBJ1-2, with 7 bases identical to TRBD1. Germline V gene data show CDR1 as SGHAT and CDR2 as FQNNGV. The junction had 4 bases not matched to a gene; V was cut back by 3 bases and J by 3 bases. The CDR3 runs to 14 residues. CDR3 nucleotides: TGTGCCAGCAGCTTGGGGACAGCCGACTATGGCTACACCTTC. Its protein is CASSLGTADYGYTF.

A single count supports this clone. The chain is built from TRBV19 and TRBJ1-2; TRBD1 aligns across 7 bases. V was clipped by 7 bases and J by 7 bases; unmatched bases: 12. This CDR3 comprises 14 residues. The germline V gene has CDR1 LNHDA and CDR2 SQIVND (reference sequence). CDR3 nucleotides: TGTGCCAGTAACGGGAACAGGGGCAGTGGTGGCTACACCTTC. Protein: CASNGNRGSGGYTF.

J is TRBJ1-1 and V is TRBV19, with D unresolved. Germline V CDR1 and CDR2: LNHDA, SQIVND (reference sequence). The CDR3 loop spans 14 amino acids. Trimming stripped 7 bases from V and 5 bases from J, with 17 bases between. CDR3 residues: CASTLGWGGTEAFF. The DNA of the CDR3 is TGTGCCAGTACCCTAGGTTGGGGAGGGACTGAAGCTTTCTTT.

The chain joins TRBV19 to TRBJ2-6; D might be TRBD2 (7 bases). V gave up 4 bases and J gave up 0 bases, with 16 bases separating them. The CDR3 extends over 18 amino acids. Germline V gene data show CDR1 as LNHDA and CDR2 as SQIVND (reference sequence). The CDR3 protein is CASSTWGGQGSGANVLTF. As DNA, the CDR3 is TGTGCCAGTAGTACCTGGGGGGGCCAAGGCTCTGGGGCCAACGTCCTGACTTTC.

This chain connects TRBV21-1 to TRBJ1-1; the DNA was not used to check the table's D call, TRBD1. TRBV21-1 is listed as a pseudogene. The CDR3 length is 16 residues. This CDR3 is CASSKGRQGINTEAFF. In DNA, the CDR3 is TGTGCCAGCAGCAAAGGGAGACAGGGAATAAACACTGAAGCTTTCTTT.

The rearrangement links TRBV24-1 to TRBJ2-2, with D perhaps matching TRBD1 (6 bases). The germline V gene has CDR1 KGHDR and CDR2 SFDVKD. V lost 2 bases and J lost 6, with 9 bases in between. This CDR3 spans 14 amino acids. CDR3 amino acids: CATSDSGDAGELFF. The CDR3 DNA sequence: TGTGCCACCAGTGATTCAGGGGACGCCGGGGAGCTGTTTTTT.

CDR3 bases: TGTGCCACCACCAACCCCGGGGTCAATGAGCAGTTCTTC. It yields the protein CATTNPGVNEQFF. The chain recombines TRBV24-1 with TRBJ2-1, with D maybe TRBD2 (5 bases). The germline V gene encodes CDR1 KGHDR and CDR2 SFDVKD. The V end was cut by 8 bases, the J end by 6 bases, with 13 bases between. This CDR3 spans 13 amino acids.

The rearrangement links TRBV29-1 to TRBJ2-1; 10 nucleotides line up with TRBD2. The length of the CDR3 is 15 residues. Germline CDR1 and CDR2: SQVTM and ANQGSEA. J lost 7 bases, V lost 2 bases, and 8 bases had no gene match. CDR3 sequence: CSVEKAGGRTNEQFF. CDR3 in DNA: TGCAGCGTTGAAAAAGCGGGAGGGAGGACTAATGAGCAGTTCTTC.

In this sample, this clone turned up once. This sequence joins TRBV7-9 and TRBJ2-1; 10 nucleotides match TRBD1. V shed 5 bases, J shed 1 base, and the junction held 5 bases outside the gene matches. This CDR3 has 16 residues. Per germline, CDR1 SEHNR and CDR2 FQNEAQ (reference sequence). CDR3 nucleotide sequence: TGTGCCAGCAGCACCGGACAGGGGGTTTCCTACAATGAGCAGTTCTTC. This translates into CASSTGQGVSYNEQFF.

This clone was detected a few times. The chain combines TRBV28 with TRBJ1-1, with TRBD1 identical over 8 bases. The trim removed 5 bases at V and 3 bases at J, leaving 8 bases unmatched. The germline gives CDR1 MDHEN, CDR2 SYDVKM. This CDR3 comprises 15 residues. The CDR3 loop is CASSAGSQGDTEAFF. As DNA, the CDR3 is TGTGCCAGCAGTGCGGGGTCACAGGGGGACACTGAAGCTTTCTTT.

The rearrangement uses TRBV14 and TRBJ1-1, with 8 bases identical to TRBD1. Germline V CDR1 and CDR2: SGHDN, FVKESK. V trimming: 1 base; J trimming: 5 bases; junction bases outside the gene matches: 6. This CDR3 has 15 residues. In DNA form, the CDR3 reads TGTGCCAGCAGCCAAGGGCTTTACAGGGGGACTGAAGCTTTCTTT. Protein product: CASSQGLYRGTEAFF.

The chain links TRBV28 to TRBJ2-2; the match to TRBD1 covers 11 bases. The CDR3 contains 15 residues. Unmatched junction bases numbered 5, after V lost 4 bases and J lost 7 bases. The germline gives CDR1 MDHEN, CDR2 SYDVKM. The CDR3 nucleotides read TGTGCCAGCAGTTGGACAGGGGGCATGATCGGGGAGCTGTTTTTT. It specifies CASSWTGGMIGELFF.